The 22 T cell receptor beta chains below come from one sample, sequenced in a study of shared clonotypes between healthy human individuals. Measured with immunoSEQ multiplex PCR; TCRdb has only the in-frame clones, and not every one. The data contain about 2.4 million clones, 80% to 95% of them singletons. The sequenced sample was naive CD4+ T cells from PBMCs. Subset denoted: CD45RA+ positively selected. These receptor sequences come from a man between 18 and 35 years old in good health. Some clones in this sample may be carry-over from other donors' samples.

The CDR3 is CASSFHREQYF. In DNA form, the CDR3 reads TGTGCCAGCAGCTTCCACCGCGAGCAGTACTTC. This rearrangement joins TRBV7-2 to TRBJ2-7, with unresolved D. Per the germline V gene, CDR1 is SGHTA and CDR2 is FQGNSA. The CDR3 covers 11 residues. The V end lost 3 bases, the J end lost 6 bases, and 6 bases lay between the germline ends.

This sequence joins TRBV18 and TRBJ2-3; a possible D gene is TRBD2 (7 bases). The germline gives CDR1 KGHSH, CDR2 LQKENI. The CDR3 length is 19 residues. V lost 6 bases, J lost 3 bases, and 28 bases lay in between. The CDR3 reads CASSRGPGGRDIITDTQYF. The CDR3 DNA follows: TGTGCCAGCTCGCGGGGCCCGGGGGGTAGGGACATAATAACAGATACGCAGTATTTT.

This clone was counted once. The chain couples TRBV5-4 to TRBJ1-1; TRBD1 agrees at 8 bases. Germline values: CDR1 SGHNT, CDR2 YYREEE (reference sequence). The CDR3 contains 16 residues. V shed 2 bases, J shed 1 base, and the junction held 7 bases outside the gene matches. The CDR3: CASSLDSGTGNTEAFF. In nucleotides, the CDR3 is TGTGCCAGCAGCTTAGACTCCGGGACAGGGAACACTGAAGCTTTCTTT.

The CDR3 nucleotides are TGTGCCAGCATCCTAGGTGGGACAGGGGCCACCGGGGAGCTGTTTTTT. It codes for CASILGGTGATGELFF. This chain links TRBV7-2 with TRBJ2-2; TRBD1 agrees at 10 bases. V was pared by 7 bases and J by 4 bases, with 9 bases of the junction left unmatched. Germline values: CDR1 SGHTA, CDR2 FQGNSA. The CDR3 contains 16 residues. The full variable domain, with the rest looked up from reference TRBV7-2 and TRBJ2-2, is GAGVSQSPSNKVTEKGKDVELRCDPISGHTALYWYRQSLGQGLEFLIYFQGNSAPDKSGLPSDRFSAERTGGSVSTLTIQRTQQEDSAVYLCASILGGTGATGELFFGEGSRLTVL.

CDR3 protein: CASRGTRGNTIYF. CDR3 DNA sequence: TGTGCCAGCAGGGGGACACGGGGAAACACCATATATTTT. The genes are TRBV6-5 and TRBJ1-3, with D tentatively TRBD1 (6 bases). The CDR3 is made up of 13 amino acids. The germline V and J ends were trimmed by 6 bases and 4 bases, with 10 bases remaining between them. CDR1 and CDR2 (germline): MNHEY, SVGAGI.

This clone turned up a few times. The genes are TRBV30 and TRBJ1-5; 7 bases fit TRBD1. V lost 0 bases and J lost 0; bases outside the gene matches: 5. Germline V gene sequence: CDR1 GTSNPN, CDR2 SVGIG (reference sequence). The CDR3 is made up of 16 amino acids. DNA for the CDR3: TGTGCCTGGAGTGTACGACAGGGTGTTAGCAATCAGCCCCAGCATTTT. Protein: CAWSVRQGVSNQPQHF.

V is TRBV15 and J is TRBJ2-1; D is unresolved. CDR3 length equals 15 residues. The V end lost 0 bases, the J end lost 4 bases, and 10 bases lay between the germline ends. Per germline, CDR1 LNHNV and CDR2 YYDKDF (reference sequence). DNA for the CDR3: TGTGCCACCAGCAGAGATTCGGGCGAATACAATGAGCAGTTCTTC. Residues: CATSRDSGEYNEQFF.

The V call is TRBV5-6, the J call TRBJ2-3, with D perhaps TRBD2 (5 bases). Germline V gene lookup returns CDR1 SGHDT and CDR2 YYEEEE. CDR3 length equals 16 residues. The V gene lost 7 bases and the J gene lost 0 bases, with 18 bases spanning the gap. The CDR3 region has the DNA TGTGCCAGCGCAATGATAGCGCCCTGGAGCACAGATACGCAGTATTTT. It translates to CASAMIAPWSTDTQYF.

The chain's CDR3 is CASSLVMTPTGNIQYF. The CDR3 DNA follows: TGTGCCAGCAGCTTAGTAATGACACCCACGGGAAACATTCAGTACTTC. V gene TRBV7-8 combines with J gene TRBJ2-4; D is ambiguous. CDR1 and CDR2 from the germline V gene are SGHVS and FQNEAQ. V lost 1 base and J lost 6, with 16 bases in between. CDR3 length equals 16 residues.

The chain employs TRBV28 and TRBJ1-5, with a possible D match to TRBD1 (6 bases). In germline, CDR1 is MDHEN, CDR2 SYDVKM. The V end lost 8 bases, the J end lost 6 bases, and 14 bases lay between the germline ends. The CDR3 loop spans 13 amino acids. DNA of the CDR3: TGTGCCAGCCTCAGGGGACCAAGTCAGCCCCAGCATTTT. This encodes CASLRGPSQPQHF.

Turning to this clone: Other nucleotide sequences from this sample produce the same CDR3. The chain joins TRBV5-1 to TRBJ2-7; TRBD1 matches 7 bases. CDR1 SGHRS and CDR2 YFSETQ come from the germline V gene. J lost 3 bases, V lost 4 bases, and 7 bases had no gene match. This CDR3 is built from 14 residues. The CDR3 coding sequence is TGCGCCAGCAGCCCCCGGGACAGAAGCTACGAGCAGTACTTC. The encoded protein is CASSPRDRSYEQYF.

V is TRBV5-6 and J is TRBJ2-7; D ambiguous. The germline V gene encodes CDR1 SGHDT and CDR2 YYEEEE. The V end lost 8 bases, the J end lost 2 bases, and 20 bases lay between the germline ends. The CDR3 loop spans 15 amino acids. CDR3 loop: CASNRVQPSPYEQYF. The CDR3 DNA reads TGTGCCAGTAACCGCGTCCAGCCCTCTCCCTACGAGCAGTACTTC.

The chain uses TRBV5-1 and TRBJ2-7, with D perhaps TRBD1 (5 bases). The V end lost 4 bases, the J end lost 7 bases, and 21 bases lay between the germline ends. The CDR3 has 15 residues. Germline lookup yields CDR1 SGHRS and CDR2 YFSETQ. The CDR3 sequence is CASSPTRSEAGEQYF. In nucleotides, the CDR3 is TGCGCCAGCAGCCCCACTCGGTCAGAAGCAGGGGAGCAGTACTTC.

V gene TRBV2 combines with J gene TRBJ2-1, with 10 bases matching TRBD1. The CDR3 runs 15 residues. CDR1 is SNHLY and CDR2 is FYNNEI in the germline V gene. The V segment lost 1 base and the J segment 8 bases; nucleotides outside the gene matches: 5. The CDR3 bases are TGTGCCAGCAGTGAAGTGGGACAGGGGAGTGATGAGCAGTTCTTC. Protein sequence: CASSEVGQGSDEQFF. The whole variable domain, remainder taken from reference TRBV2 and TRBJ2-1, is EPEVTQTPSHQVTQMGQEVILRCVPISNHLYFYWYRQILGQKVEFLVSFYNNEISEKSEIFDDQFSVERPDGSNFTLKIRSTKLEDSAMYFCASSEVGQGSDEQFFGPGTRLTVL.

The V and J genes are TRBV6-1 and TRBJ1-5; no clear D gene. Trimming took off 3 bases at V and 6 bases at J, with 6 bases between the two ends. From germline, CDR1 is MNHNS and CDR2 SASEGT. CDR3 length equals 12 residues. The CDR3 DNA follows: TGTGCCAGCAGTGACTTAGTTCAGCCCCAGCATTTT. As protein: CASSDLVQPQHF.

This clone was seen only once. The chain employs TRBV2 and TRBJ1-2, with D perhaps matching TRBD1 (5 bases). This CDR3 is 15 amino acids long. Germline CDR1 SNHLY, CDR2 FYNNEI. Between the trimmed V and J ends, which lost 0 bases and 4 bases, there was a span of 12 bases. In nucleotides, the CDR3 is TGTGCCAGCAGTGAAGCGCTTGGGGCCGTCTATGGCTACACCTTC. It translates to CASSEALGAVYGYTF.

The chain uses TRBV5-1 and TRBJ2-7; the match to TRBD2 covers 9 bases. Germline loops: CDR1 SGHRS, CDR2 YFSETQ. CDR3 length: 17 residues. The junction had 12 bases not matched to a gene; V was cut back by 3 bases and J by 2 bases. The CDR3 nucleotides are TGCGCCAGCAGCTGGGGACTAGCCTCGGAGACAACCTACGAGCAGTACTTC. Its translation is CASSWGLASETTYEQYF.

The chain couples TRBV6-1 to TRBJ2-4; D possibly corresponds to TRBD1 (6 bases). The V and J ends lost 2 bases and 16 bases respectively, with 18 bases between them. This CDR3 region has 13 residues. Germline assignment: CDR1 MNHNS and CDR2 SASEGT. The CDR3 DNA reads as TGTGCCAGCAGTGAACTACAGGGCCCGGTAGGATACTTC. This codes for CASSELQGPVGYF.

About this clone itself: In the same sample, other DNA sequences code for this CDR3. The chain joins TRBV6-5 to TRBJ1-2, with no clear D. The V end lost 0 bases, the J end lost 0 bases, and 5 bases lay between the germline ends. Germline lookup yields CDR1 MNHEY and CDR2 SVGAGI. This CDR3 spans 14 amino acids. CDR3 residues: CASSYSRTNYGYTF. The CDR3 DNA reads TGTGCCAGCAGTTACTCTAGAACTAACTATGGCTACACCTTC.

This clone has just one count. The chain couples TRBV7-2 to TRBJ2-3; 7 bases agree with TRBD2. The germline V gene encodes CDR1 SGHTA and CDR2 FQGNSA. This CDR3 contains 16 residues. The trim removed 2 bases at V and 2 bases at J, leaving 7 bases unmatched. The CDR3 region has the DNA TGTGCCAGCAGCTTATTCCTAGCGGCTGACACAGATACGCAGTATTTT. It codes for CASSLFLAADTDTQYF.

This clone was seen just once. The chain is built from TRBV10-3 and TRBJ2-1; 10 positions match TRBD2. In germline, CDR1 is ENHRY, CDR2 SYGVKD. The CDR3 has 14 residues. V dropped 10 bases and J dropped 1; count of bases not matched to a gene: 4. CDR3 sequence (DNA): TGTGCCACCCTAGCGGGAGTATCCTACAATGAGCAGTTCTTC. Its protein product is CATLAGVSYNEQFF.

In its sample, this clone was seen a few times. Other DNA sequences from this sample encode an identical CDR3 as well. The J gene is TRBJ1-1, the V gene TRBV5-1; 9 positions agree with TRBD1. With V trimmed by 2 bases and J by 4 bases, 3 bases remained unmatched. The CDR3 totals 14 residues. The germline V gene encodes CDR1 SGHRS and CDR2 YFSETQ. The CDR3 loop reads CASSFDRGSTEAFF. CDR3 nucleotides: TGCGCCAGCAGCTTCGACAGGGGGAGCACTGAAGCTTTCTTT. The variable domain in full, with the rest retrieved from reference TRBV5-1 and TRBJ1-1, is KAGVTQTPRYLIKTRGQQVTLSCSPISGHRSVSWYQQTPGQGLQFLFEYFSETQRNKGNFPGRFSGRQFSNSRSEMNVSTLELGDSALYLCASSFDRGSTEAFFGQGTRLTVV.